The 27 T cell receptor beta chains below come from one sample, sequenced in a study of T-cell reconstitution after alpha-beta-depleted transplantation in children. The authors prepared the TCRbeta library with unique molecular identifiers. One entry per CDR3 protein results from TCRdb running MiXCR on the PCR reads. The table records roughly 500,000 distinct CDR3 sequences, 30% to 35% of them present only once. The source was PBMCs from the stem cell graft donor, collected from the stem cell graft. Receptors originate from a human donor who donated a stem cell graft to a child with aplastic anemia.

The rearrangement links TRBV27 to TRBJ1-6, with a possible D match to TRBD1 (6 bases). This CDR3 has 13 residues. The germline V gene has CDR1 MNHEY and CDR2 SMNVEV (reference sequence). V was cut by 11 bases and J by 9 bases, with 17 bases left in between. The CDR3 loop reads CAGQPGHRSPLHF. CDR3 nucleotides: TGTGCCGGCCAACCGGGACACCGTTCACCCCTCCACTTT.

DNA of the CDR3: TGCGCCAGCAGCCTCGGACGGGGGGACTCCTACGAGCAGTACTTC. It codes for CASSLGRGDSYEQYF. V and J are TRBV4-3 and TRBJ2-7; 7 bases agree with TRBD2. Unmatched junction bases numbered 6, after V lost 4 bases and J lost 0 bases. Germline assignment: CDR1 LGHNA and CDR2 YSLEER. CDR3 size: 15 residues.

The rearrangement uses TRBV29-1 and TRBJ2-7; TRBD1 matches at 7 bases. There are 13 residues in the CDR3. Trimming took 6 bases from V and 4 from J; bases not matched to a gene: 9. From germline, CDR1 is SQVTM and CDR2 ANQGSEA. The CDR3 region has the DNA TGCAGCGTCGCAGGGGGTAGTGTTTACGAGCAGTACTTC. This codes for CSVAGGSVYEQYF.

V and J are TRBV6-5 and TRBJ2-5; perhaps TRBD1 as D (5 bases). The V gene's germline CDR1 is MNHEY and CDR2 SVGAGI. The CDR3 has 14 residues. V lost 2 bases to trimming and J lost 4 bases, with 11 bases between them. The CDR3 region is CASSYQGVGETQYF. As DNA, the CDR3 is TGTGCCAGCAGTTACCAAGGGGTCGGAGAGACCCAGTACTTC.

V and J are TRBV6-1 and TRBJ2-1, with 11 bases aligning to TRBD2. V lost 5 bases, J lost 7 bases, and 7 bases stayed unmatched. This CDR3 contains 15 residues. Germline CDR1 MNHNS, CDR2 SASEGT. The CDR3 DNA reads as TGTGCCAGCAGTCCTCTAGCGGGAGGTGAGAATGAGCAGTTCTTC. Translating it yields CASSPLAGGENEQFF.

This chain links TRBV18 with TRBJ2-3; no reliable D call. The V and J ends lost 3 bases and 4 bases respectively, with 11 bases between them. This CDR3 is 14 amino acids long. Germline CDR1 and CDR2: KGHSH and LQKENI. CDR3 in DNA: TGTGCCAGCTCACCCGAACTTATCGCAGATACGCAGTATTTT. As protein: CASSPELIADTQYF.

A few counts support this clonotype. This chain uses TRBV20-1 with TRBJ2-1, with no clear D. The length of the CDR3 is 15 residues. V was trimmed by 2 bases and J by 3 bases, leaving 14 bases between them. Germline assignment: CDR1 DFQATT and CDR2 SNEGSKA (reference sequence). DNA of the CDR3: TGCAGTGCTAGACAAACCCTTAAGGTCTACAATGAGCAGTTCTTC. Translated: CSARQTLKVYNEQFF.

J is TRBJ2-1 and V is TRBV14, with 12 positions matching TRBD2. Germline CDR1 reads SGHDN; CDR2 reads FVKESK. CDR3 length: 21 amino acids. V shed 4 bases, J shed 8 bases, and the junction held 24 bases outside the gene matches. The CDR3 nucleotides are TGTGCCAGCAGCCGTAGACTTCGCTACGCTCTAGCGGGAGGGAATTTTGATGAGCAGTTCTTC. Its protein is CASSRRLRYALAGGNFDEQFF.

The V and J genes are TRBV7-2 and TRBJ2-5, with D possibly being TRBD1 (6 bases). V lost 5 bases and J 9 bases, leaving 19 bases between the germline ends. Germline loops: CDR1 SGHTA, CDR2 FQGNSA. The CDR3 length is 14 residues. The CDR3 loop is CASSPDSPGWAQYF. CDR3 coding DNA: TGTGCCAGCAGCCCGGACAGCCCCGGGTGGGCCCAGTACTTC.

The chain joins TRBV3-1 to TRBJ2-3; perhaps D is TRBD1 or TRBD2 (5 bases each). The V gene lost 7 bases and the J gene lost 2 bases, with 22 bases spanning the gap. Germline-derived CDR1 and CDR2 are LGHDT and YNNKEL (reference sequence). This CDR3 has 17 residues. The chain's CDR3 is CASTQQPAGTVTDTQYF. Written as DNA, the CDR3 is TGTGCCAGCACCCAGCAGCCCGCCGGGACGGTCACAGATACGCAGTATTTT.

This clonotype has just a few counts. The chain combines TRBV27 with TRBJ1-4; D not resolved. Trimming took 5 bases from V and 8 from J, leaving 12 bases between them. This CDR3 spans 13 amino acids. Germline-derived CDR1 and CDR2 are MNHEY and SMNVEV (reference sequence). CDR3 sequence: CASSPRSKEKLFF. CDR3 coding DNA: TGTGCCAGCAGTCCCCGAAGCAAGGAAAAACTGTTTTTT.

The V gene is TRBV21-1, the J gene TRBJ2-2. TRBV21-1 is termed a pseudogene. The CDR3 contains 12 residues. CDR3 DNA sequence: TGTGCCAGCAGCACATGCAGTCGGGAGCTGTTTTTT. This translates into CASSTCSRELFF.

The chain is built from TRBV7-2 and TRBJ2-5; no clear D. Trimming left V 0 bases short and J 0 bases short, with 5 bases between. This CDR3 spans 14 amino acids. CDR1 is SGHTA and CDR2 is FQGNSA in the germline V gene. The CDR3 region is CASSLAAYQETQYF. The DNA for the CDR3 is TGTGCCAGCAGCTTAGCAGCCTACCAAGAGACCCAGTACTTC.

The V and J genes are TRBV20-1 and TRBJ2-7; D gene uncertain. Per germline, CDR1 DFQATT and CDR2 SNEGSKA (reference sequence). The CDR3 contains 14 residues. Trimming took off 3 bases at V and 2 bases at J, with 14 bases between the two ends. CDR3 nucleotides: TGCAGTGCTAGGGATGTGCTTGGGACCTACGAGCAGTACTTC. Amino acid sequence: CSARDVLGTYEQYF.

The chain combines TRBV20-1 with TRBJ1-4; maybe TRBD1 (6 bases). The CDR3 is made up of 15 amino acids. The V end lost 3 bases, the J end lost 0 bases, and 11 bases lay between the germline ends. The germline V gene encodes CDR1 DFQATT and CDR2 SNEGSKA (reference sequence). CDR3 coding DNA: TGCAGTGCTAGGAAAGGACAGACAACTAATGAAAAACTGTTTTTT. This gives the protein CSARKGQTTNEKLFF.

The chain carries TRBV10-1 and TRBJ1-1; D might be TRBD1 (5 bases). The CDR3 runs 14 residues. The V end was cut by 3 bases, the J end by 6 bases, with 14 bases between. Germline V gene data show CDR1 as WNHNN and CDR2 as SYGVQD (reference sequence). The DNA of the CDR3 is TGCGCCAGCAGTGAATCGGGAGGGGTCGCTGAAGCTTTCTTT. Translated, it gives CASSESGGVAEAFF.

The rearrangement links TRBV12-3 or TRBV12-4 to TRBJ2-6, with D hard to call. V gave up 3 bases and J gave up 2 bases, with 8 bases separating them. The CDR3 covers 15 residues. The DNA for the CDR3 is TGTGCCAGCAGTTTTGACGGGCCTGGGGCCAACGTCCTGACTTTC. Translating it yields CASSFDGPGANVLTF.

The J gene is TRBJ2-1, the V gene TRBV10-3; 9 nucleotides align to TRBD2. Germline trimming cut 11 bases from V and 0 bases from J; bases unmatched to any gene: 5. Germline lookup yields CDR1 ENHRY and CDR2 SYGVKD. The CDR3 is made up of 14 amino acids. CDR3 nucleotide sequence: TGTGCCGTTGGAGCGGGAGGCTCCTACAATGAGCAGTTCTTC. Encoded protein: CAVGAGGSYNEQFF.

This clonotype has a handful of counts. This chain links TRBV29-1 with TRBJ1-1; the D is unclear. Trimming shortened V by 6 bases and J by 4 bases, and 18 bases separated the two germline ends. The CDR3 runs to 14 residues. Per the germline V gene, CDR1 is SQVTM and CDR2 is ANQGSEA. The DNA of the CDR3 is TGCAGCGTCGCGGGGAGGGCTGAGGGCACTGAAGCTTTCTTT. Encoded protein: CSVAGRAEGTEAFF.

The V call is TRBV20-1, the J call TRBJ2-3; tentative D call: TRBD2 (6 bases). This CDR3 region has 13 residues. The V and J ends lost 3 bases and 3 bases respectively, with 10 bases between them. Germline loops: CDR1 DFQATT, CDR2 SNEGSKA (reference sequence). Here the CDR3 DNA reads TGCAGTGCTAGGGAGGGCCCGACAGATACGCAGTATTTT. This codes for CSAREGPTDTQYF.

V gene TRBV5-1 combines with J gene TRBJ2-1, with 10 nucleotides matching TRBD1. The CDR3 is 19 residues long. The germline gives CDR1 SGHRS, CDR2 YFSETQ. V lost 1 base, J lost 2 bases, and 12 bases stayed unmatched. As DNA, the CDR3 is TGCGCCAGCAGCTTGTTTACAGGTGGAGGGACAGGGGCCTACAATGAGCAGTTCTTC. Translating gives CASSLFTGGGTGAYNEQFF.

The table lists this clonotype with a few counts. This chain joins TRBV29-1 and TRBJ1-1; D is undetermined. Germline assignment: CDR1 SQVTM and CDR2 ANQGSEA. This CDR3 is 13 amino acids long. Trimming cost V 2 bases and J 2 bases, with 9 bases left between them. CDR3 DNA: TGCAGCGTTGAATTCCGCCTAAACACTGAAGCTTTCTTT. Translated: CSVEFRLNTEAFF.

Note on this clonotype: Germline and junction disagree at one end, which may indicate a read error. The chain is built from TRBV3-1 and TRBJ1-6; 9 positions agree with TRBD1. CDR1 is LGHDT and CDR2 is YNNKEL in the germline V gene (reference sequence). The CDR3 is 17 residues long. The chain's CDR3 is CATSQDLRTGAHSPLHF. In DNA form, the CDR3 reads TGTGCCACCAGCCAAGACCTAAGGACAGGGGCGCATTCACCCCTCCACTTT.

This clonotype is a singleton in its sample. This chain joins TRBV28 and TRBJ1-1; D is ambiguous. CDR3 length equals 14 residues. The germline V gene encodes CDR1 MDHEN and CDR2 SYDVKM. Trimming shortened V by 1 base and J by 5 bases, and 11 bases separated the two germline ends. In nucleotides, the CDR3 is TGTGCCAGCAGTTTATTCCTTCCAGGAACTGAAGCTTTCTTT. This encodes CASSLFLPGTEAFF.

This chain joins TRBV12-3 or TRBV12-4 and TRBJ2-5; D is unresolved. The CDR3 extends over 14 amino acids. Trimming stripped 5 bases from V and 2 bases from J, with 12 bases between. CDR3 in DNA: TGTGCCAGCAGTGTCCTAGGTTTACAAGAGACCCAGTACTTC. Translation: CASSVLGLQETQYF.

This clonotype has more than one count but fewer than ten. Here the CDR3 DNA reads TGTGCCAGCAGTTCGACGGGACAGTCTGAAGCTTTCTTT. Translated: CASSSTGQSEAFF. The rearrangement uses TRBV27 and TRBJ1-1; the match to TRBD1 covers 7 bases. CDR1 is MNHEY, CDR2 SMNVEV, per germline (reference sequence). J was trimmed by 6 bases and V by 4 bases; bases with no gene match: 5. This CDR3 comprises 13 residues.

The CDR3 bases are TGCAGTGCTAGAGCCTTCCGGGACAGAAATGGCTACACCTTC. Residues: CSARAFRDRNGYTF. The J gene is TRBJ1-2, the V gene TRBV20-1, with 7 bases identical to TRBD1. Unmatched junction bases numbered 8, after V lost 1 base and J lost 6 bases. The CDR3 totals 14 residues. The germline V gene encodes CDR1 DFQATT and CDR2 SNEGSKA (reference sequence).